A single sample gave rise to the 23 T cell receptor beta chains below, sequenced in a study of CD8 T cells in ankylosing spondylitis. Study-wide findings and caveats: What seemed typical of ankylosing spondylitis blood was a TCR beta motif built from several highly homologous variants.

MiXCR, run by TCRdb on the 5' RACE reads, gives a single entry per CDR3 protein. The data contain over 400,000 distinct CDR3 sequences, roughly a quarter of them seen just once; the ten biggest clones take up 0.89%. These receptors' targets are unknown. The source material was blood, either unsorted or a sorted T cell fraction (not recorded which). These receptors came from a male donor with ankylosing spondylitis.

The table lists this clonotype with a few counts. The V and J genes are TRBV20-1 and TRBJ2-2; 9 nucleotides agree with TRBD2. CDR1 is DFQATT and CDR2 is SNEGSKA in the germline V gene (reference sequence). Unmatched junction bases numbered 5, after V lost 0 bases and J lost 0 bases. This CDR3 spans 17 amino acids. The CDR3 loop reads CSARDGTSPANTGELFF. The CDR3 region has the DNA TGCAGTGCTAGAGATGGGACTAGCCCTGCGAACACCGGGGAGCTGTTTTTT.

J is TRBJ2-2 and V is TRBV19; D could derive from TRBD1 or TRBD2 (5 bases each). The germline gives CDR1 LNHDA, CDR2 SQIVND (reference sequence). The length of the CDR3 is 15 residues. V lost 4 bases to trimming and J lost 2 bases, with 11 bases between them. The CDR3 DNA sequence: TGTGCCAGTAGTAAGTCGGGGCAAAACACCGGGGAGCTGTTTTTT. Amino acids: CASSKSGQNTGELFF.

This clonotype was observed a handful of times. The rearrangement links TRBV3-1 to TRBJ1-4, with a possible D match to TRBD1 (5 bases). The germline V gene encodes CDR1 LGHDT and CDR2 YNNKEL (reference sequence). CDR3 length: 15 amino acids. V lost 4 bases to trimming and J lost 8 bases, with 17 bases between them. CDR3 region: CASSPGLLPGEKLFF. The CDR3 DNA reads TGTGCCAGCAGCCCGGGACTCCTGCCGGGCGAAAAACTGTTTTTT.

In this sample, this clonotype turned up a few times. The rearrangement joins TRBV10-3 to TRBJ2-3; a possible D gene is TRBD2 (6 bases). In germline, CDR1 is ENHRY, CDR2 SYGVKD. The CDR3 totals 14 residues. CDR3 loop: CATRAAGATDTQYF. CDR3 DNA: TGTGCTACCAGGGCAGCGGGCGCCACAGATACGCAGTATTTT.

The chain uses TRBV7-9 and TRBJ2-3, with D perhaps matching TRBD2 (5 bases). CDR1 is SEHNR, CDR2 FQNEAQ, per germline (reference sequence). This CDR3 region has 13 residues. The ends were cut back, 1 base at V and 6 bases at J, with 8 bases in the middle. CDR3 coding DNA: TGTGCCAGCAGCTTAGACGGGGTGGATACGCAGTATTTT. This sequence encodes CASSLDGVDTQYF.

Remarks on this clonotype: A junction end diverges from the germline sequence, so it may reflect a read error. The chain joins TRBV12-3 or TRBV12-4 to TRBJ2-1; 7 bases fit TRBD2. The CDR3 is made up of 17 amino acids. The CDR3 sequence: CARSFLAGTATGDEQFF. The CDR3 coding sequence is TGTGCCAGGAGTTTCTTAGCGGGCACCGCGACGGGGGATGAGCAGTTCTTC.

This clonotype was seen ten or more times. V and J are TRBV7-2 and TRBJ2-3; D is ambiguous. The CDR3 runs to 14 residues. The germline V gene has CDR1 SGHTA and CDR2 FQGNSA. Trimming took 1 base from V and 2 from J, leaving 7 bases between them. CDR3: CASSLGFLTDTQYF. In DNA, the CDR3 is TGTGCCAGCAGCTTAGGCTTTCTCACAGATACGCAGTATTTT. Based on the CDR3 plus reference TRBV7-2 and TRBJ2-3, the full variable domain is GAGVSQSPSNKVTEKGKDVELRCDPISGHTALYWYRQSLGQGLEFLIYFQGNSAPDKSGLPSDRFSAERTGGSVSTLTIQRTQQEDSAVYLCASSLGFLTDTQYFGPGTRLTVL.

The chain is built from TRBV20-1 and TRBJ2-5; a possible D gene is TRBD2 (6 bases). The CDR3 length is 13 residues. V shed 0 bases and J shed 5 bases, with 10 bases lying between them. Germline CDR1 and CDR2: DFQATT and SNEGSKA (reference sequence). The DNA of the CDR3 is TGCAGTGCTAGAGATCCAGGGAGGGAGACCCAGTACTTC. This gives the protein CSARDPGRETQYF.

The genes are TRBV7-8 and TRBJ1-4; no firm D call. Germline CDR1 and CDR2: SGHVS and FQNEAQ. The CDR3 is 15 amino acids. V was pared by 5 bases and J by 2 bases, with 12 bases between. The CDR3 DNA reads TGTGCCAGCAGCCAGAGGGTGGGGACTAATGAAAAACTGTTTTTT. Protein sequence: CASSQRVGTNEKLFF.

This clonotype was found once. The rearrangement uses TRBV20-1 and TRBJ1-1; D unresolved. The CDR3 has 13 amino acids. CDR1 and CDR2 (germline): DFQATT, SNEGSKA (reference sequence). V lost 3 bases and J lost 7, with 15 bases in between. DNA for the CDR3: TGCAGTGCTAGCGGAGGGAGAGGAAGTGAAGCTTTCTTT. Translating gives CSASGGRGSEAFF.

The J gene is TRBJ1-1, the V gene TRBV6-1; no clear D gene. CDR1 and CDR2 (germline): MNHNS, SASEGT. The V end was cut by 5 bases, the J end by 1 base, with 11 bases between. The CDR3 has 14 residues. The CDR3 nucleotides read TGTGCCAGCAGTCTCGGTGTGCCGAACACTGAAGCTTTCTTT. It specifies CASSLGVPNTEAFF.

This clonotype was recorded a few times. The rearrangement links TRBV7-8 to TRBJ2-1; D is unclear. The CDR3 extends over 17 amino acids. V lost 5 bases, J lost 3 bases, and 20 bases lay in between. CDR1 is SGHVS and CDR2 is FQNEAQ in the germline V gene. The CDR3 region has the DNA TGTGCCAGCAGCCCTAGTGGTGCGACTTCGGGCTACAATGAGCAGTTCTTC. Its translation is CASSPSGATSGYNEQFF.

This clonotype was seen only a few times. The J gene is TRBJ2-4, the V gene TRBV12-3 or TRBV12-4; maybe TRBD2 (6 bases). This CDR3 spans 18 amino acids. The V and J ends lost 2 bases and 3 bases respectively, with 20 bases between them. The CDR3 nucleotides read TGTGCCAGCAGTTTAACCAACTTCGTCGGGAGCGGCAAAAACATTCAGTACTTC. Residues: CASSLTNFVGSGKNIQYF.

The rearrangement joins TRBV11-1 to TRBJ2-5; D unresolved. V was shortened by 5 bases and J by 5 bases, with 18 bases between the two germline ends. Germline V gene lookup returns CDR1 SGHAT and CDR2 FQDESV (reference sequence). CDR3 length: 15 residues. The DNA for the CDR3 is TGTGCCAGCAGCCCGTCCCTCCATGCACGGGAGACCCAGTACTTC. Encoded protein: CASSPSLHARETQYF.

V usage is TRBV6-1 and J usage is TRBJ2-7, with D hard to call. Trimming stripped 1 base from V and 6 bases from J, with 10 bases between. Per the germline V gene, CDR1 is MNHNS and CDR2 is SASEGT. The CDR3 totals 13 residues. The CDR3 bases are TGTGCCAGCAGTGAAGACGGGTCTCGCGAGCAGTACGTC. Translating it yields CASSEDGSREQYV.

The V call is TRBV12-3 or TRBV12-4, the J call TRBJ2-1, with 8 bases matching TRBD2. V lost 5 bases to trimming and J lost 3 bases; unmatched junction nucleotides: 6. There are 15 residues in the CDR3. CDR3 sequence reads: CASSERGQVYNEQFF. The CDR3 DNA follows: TGTGCCAGCAGTGAGCGGGGGCAAGTCTACAATGAGCAGTTCTTC.

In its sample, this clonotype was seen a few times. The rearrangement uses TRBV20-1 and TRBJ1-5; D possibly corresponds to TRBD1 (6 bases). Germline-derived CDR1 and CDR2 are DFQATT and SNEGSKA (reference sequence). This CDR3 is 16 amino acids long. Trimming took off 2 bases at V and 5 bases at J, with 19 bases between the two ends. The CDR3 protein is CSARRGPTGYDQPQHF. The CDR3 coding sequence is TGCAGTGCTAGACGAGGGCCCACAGGGTACGATCAGCCCCAGCATTTT.

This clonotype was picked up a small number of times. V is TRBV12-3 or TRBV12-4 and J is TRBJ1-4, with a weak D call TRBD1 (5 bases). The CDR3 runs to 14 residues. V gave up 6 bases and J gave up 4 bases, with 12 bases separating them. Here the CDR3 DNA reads TGTGCCAGCAGCCGGGGCCGGTTTAATGAAAAACTGTTTTTT. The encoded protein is CASSRGRFNEKLFF.

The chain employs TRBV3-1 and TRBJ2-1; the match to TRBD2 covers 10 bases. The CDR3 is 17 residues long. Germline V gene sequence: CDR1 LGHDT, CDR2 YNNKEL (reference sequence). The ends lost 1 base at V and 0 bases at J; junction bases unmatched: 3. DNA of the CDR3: TGTGCCAGCAGCCAAGTGTCTAGCGGGAGCTCCTACAATGAGCAGTTCTTC. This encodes CASSQVSSGSSYNEQFF.

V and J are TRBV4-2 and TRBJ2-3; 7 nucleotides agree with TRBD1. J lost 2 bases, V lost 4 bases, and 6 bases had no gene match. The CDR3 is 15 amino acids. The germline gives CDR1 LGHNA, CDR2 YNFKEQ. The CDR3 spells CASSRPGTATDTQYF. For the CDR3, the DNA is TGTGCCAGCAGCCGACCCGGGACAGCCACAGATACGCAGTATTTT.

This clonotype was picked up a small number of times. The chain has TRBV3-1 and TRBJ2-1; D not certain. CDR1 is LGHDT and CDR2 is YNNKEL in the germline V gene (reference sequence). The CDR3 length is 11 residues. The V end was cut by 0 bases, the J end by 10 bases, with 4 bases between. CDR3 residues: CASSQEVEQFF. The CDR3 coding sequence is TGTGCCAGCAGCCAAGAGGTCGAGCAGTTCTTC.

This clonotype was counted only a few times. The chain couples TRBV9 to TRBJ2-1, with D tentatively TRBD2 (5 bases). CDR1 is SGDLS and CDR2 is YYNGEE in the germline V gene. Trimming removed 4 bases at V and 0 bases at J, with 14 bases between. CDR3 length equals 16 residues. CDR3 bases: TGTGCCAGCAGCCCTAGGTTAACTAGCTCCTACAATGAGCAGTTCTTC. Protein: CASSPRLTSSYNEQFF.

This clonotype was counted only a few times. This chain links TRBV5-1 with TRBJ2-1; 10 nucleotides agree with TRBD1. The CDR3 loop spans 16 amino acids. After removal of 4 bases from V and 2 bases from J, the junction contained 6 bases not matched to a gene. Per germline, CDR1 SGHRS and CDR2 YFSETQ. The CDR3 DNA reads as TGCGCCAGCAGCCAGCGACAGGGGGCAACCTACAATGAGCAGTTCTTC. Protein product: CASSQRQGATYNEQFF.